The 10 T cell receptor beta chains listed next were all sequenced from one sample in a study of CD8 T cells in Susac syndrome. It was with random hexamers that roughly 0.45 to 1 ug RNA was reverse transcribed. MiXCR, run by TCRdb on the immunoSEQ multiplex PCR reads, gives a single entry per CDR3 protein. In the table there are roughly 200,000 distinct CDR3 sequences, 94% of which are singletons. Sequencing was performed on CD4+ T cells from PBMCs. These receptors all stem from a human donor with Susac syndrome.

The chain is built from TRBV18 and TRBJ2-6; D gene ambiguous. The CDR3 covers 14 residues. The germline CDR1 and CDR2 sequences are KGHSH and LQKENI. The V gene lost 2 bases and the J gene lost 2 bases, with 4 bases spanning the gap. The CDR3 protein is CASSPETGANVLTF. The CDR3 nucleotides are TGTGCCAGCTCACCAGAGACTGGGGCCAACGTCCTGACTTTC.

This chain connects TRBV3-1 to TRBJ1-6, with no clear D. Germline CDR1 and CDR2: LGHDT and YNNKEL (reference sequence). Deletions cut 5 bases from V and 10 bases from J, with 12 bases between. The length of the CDR3 is 13 residues. DNA for the CDR3: TGTGCCAGCAGCTTCCCCTCGAACTCACCCCTCCACTTT. This sequence encodes CASSFPSNSPLHF.

This chain connects TRBV23-1 to TRBJ2-1; 7 bases are shared with TRBD1. TRBV23-1 is flagged as an ORF with uncertain function. This CDR3 is built from 16 residues. V lost 1 base and J lost 4; bases outside the gene matches: 7. In nucleotides, the CDR3 is TGCGCCAGCAGTCAATTGGAGACAGGGTCGTACAATGAGCAGTTCTTC. It yields the protein CASSQLETGSYNEQFF.

V usage is TRBV20-1 and J usage is TRBJ1-4; D gene ambiguous. The germline CDR1 and CDR2 sequences are DFQATT and SNEGSKA (reference sequence). Trimming removed 0 bases at V and 3 bases at J, with 5 bases between. There are 13 residues in the CDR3. The CDR3 DNA sequence: TGCAGTGCTAGAGAAAATGCTAATGAAAAACTGTTTTTT. Protein sequence: CSARENANEKLFF.

The V gene is TRBV7-3, the J gene TRBJ2-5; D possibly corresponds to TRBD1 (8 bases). Germline-derived CDR1 and CDR2 are SGHTA and FQGTGA. This CDR3 comprises 16 residues. The V and J ends lost 5 bases and 5 bases respectively, with 21 bases between them. The CDR3 is CASSKTGGREQETQYF. The DNA for the CDR3 is TGTGCCAGCAGCAAAACAGGGGGGAGGGAGCAGGAGACCCAGTACTTC.

The chain couples TRBV5-4 to TRBJ1-4; unclear D gene. The V and J ends lost 4 bases and 5 bases respectively, with 12 bases between them. CDR1 is SGHNT, CDR2 YYREEE, per germline (reference sequence). The CDR3 covers 14 residues. This chain's CDR3 is CASSLPGGNEKLFF. For the CDR3, the DNA is TGTGCCAGCAGCCTCCCGGGAGGAAATGAAAAACTGTTTTTT.

The chain links TRBV20-1 to TRBJ2-3; D tentatively fits TRBD1 or TRBD2 (5 bases each). V lost 4 bases and J 2 bases, leaving 10 bases between the germline ends. This CDR3 region has 13 residues. Germline CDR1 is DFQATT and CDR2 is SNEGSKA (reference sequence). CDR3 region: CSAKRDVTDTQYF. DNA for the CDR3: TGCAGTGCTAAACGGGACGTCACAGATACGCAGTATTTT.

J is TRBJ2-3 and V is TRBV2; 8 bases are shared with TRBD2. V dropped 6 bases and J dropped 6; count of bases not matched to a gene: 8. The CDR3 is made up of 14 amino acids. Per germline, CDR1 SNHLY and CDR2 FYNNEI. The CDR3: CASSATSEDDTQYF. CDR3 DNA: TGTGCCAGCAGCGCGACTAGCGAGGACGATACGCAGTATTTT.

This clonotype appeared a single time. This sequence joins TRBV10-3 and TRBJ1-2; D not resolved. The CDR3 loop spans 14 amino acids. From germline, CDR1 is ENHRY and CDR2 SYGVKD. Trimming left V 2 bases short and J 5 bases short, with 12 bases between. CDR3 sequence: CAISEKAPTYGYTF. DNA for the CDR3: TGTGCCATCAGTGAGAAGGCCCCGACTTATGGCTACACCTTC.

This chain joins TRBV9 and TRBJ2-1, with TRBD2 matching over 8 bases. The germline gives CDR1 SGDLS, CDR2 YYNGEE. The CDR3 sequence is 16 residues long. V shed 0 bases and J 0 bases; nucleotides not matched to a gene: 2. The CDR3 bases are TGTGCCAGCAGCGTAGTGGCGGGGGGCTCCTACAATGAGCAGTTCTTC. It translates to CASSVVAGGSYNEQFF.